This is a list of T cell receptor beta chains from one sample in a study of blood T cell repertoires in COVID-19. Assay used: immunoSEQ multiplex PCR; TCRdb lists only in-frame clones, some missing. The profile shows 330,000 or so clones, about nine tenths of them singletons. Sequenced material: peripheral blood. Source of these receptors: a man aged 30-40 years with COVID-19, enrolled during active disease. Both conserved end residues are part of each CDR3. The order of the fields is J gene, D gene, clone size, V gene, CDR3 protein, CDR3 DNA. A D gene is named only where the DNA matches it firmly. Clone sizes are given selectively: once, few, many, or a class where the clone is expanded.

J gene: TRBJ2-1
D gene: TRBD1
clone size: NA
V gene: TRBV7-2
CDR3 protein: CASSLDRGDYNEQFF
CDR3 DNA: TGTGCCAGCAGCTTAGACAGGGGGGACTACAATGAGCAGTTCTTC

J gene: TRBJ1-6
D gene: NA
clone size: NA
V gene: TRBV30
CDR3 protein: CAWSGRVAYNSPLHF
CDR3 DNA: TGTGCCTGGAGTGGGAGGGTCGCCTATAATTCACCCCTCCACTTT

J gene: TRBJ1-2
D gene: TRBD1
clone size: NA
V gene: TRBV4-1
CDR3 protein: CASSQEGPDRGHGYTF
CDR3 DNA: TGCGCCAGCAGCCAAGAGGGACCCGACAGGGGGCATGGCTACACCTTC

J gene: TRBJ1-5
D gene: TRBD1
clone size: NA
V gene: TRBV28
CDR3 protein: CASTTGVNQPQHF
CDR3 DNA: TGTGCCAGCACGACAGGGGTCAATCAGCCCCAGCATTTT

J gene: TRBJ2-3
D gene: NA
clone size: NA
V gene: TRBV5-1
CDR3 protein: CASSPGSGYTDTQYF
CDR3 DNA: TGCGCCAGCAGCCCGGGCTCGGGGTACACAGATACGCAGTATTTT

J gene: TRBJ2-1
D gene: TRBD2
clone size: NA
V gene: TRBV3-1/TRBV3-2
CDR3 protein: CASSYLAGSNEQFF
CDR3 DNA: TGTGCCAGCAGCTACCTAGCGGGTAGCAATGAGCAGTTCTTC

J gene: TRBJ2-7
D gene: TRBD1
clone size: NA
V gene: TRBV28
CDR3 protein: CASSLGSTGNYEQYF
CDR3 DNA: TGTGCCAGCAGTTTAGGGTCGACAGGGAACTACGAGCAGTACTTC

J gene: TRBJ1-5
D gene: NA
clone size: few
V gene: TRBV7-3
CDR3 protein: CASSSGPYQPQHF
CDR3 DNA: TGTGCCAGCAGCTCGGGTCCCTATCAGCCCCAGCATTTT

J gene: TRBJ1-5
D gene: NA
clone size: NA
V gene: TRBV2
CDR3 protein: CASSEGGTNQPQHF
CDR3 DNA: TGTGCCAGCAGTGAGGGGGGGACCAATCAGCCCCAGCATTTT

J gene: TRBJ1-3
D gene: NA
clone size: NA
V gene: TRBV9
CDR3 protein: CASSAPGGTGNTIYF
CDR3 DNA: TGTGCCAGCAGCGCCCCCGGGGGAACTGGAAACACCATATATTTT

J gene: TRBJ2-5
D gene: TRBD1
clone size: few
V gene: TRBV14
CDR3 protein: CASSQLDRFQETQYF
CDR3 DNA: TGTGCCAGCAGCCAACTGGACAGGTTTCAAGAGACCCAGTACTTC

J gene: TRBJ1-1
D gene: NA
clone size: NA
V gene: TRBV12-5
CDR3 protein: CASGLIPGSQNTEAFF
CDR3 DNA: TGTGCTAGTGGTTTGATCCCAGGGTCGCAGAACACTGAAGCTTTCTTT

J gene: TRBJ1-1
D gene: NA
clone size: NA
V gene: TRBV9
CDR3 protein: CASRAIPGSNTEAFF
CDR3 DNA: TGTGCCAGCAGGGCAATACCAGGATCGAACACTGAAGCTTTCTTT

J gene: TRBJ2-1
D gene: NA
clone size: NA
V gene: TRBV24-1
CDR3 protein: CATSDGQPSYNEQFF
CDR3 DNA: TGTGCCACCAGTGATGGACAGCCCTCCTACAATGAGCAGTTCTTC

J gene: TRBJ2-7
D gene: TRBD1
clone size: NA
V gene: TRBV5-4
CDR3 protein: CASSSITGTGTYEQYF
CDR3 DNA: TGTGCCAGCAGCTCGATAACCGGGACAGGGACCTACGAGCAGTACTTC

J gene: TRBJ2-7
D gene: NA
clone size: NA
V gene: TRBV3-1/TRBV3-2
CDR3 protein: CASSHLSYEQYF
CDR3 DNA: TGTGCCAGCAGCCACCTCTCCTACGAGCAGTACTTC

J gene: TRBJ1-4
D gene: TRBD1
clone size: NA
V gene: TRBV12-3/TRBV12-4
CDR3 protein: CASSFGTALKLFF
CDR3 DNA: TGTGCCAGCAGTTTCGGGACAGCCTTAAAACTGTTTTTT

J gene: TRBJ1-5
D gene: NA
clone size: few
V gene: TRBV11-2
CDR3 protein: CASSLGLGPQHF
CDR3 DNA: TGTGCCAGCAGCTTAGGTCTCGGGCCCCAGCATTTT

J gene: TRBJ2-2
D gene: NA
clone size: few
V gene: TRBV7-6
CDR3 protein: CASSLSTGVTGELFF
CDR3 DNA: TGTGCCAGCAGCTTGAGCACCGGGGTCACCGGGGAGCTGTTTTTT

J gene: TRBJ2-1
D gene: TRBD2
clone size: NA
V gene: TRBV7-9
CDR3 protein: CASSLFSGRARGNEQFF
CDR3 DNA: TGTGCCAGCAGCTTATTTAGCGGGAGGGCCCGGGGCAATGAGCAGTTCTTC

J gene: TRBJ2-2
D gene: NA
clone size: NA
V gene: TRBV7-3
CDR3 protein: CASSPQPGPAGELFF
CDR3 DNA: TGTGCCAGCAGCCCCCAGCCAGGGCCGGCCGGGGAGCTGTTTTTT

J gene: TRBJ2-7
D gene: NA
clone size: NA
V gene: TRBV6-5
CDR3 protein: CASRRQALGASEQYF
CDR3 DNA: TGTGCCAGCAGAAGACAGGCTCTTGGGGCCTCCGAGCAGTACTTC

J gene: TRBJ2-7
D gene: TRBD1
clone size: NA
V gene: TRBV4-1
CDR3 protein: CASSQVGGYRYEQYF
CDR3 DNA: TGCGCCAGCAGCCAAGTAGGGGGCTACCGCTACGAGCAGTACTTC

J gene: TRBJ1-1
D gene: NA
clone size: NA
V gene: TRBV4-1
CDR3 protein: CASRQNPGLPLSTEAFF
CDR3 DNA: TGCGCCAGCAGGCAAAATCCGGGACTCCCCTTGAGCACTGAAGCTTTCTTT

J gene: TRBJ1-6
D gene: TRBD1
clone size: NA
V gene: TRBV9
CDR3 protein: CASSKQDRENSPLHF
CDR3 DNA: TGTGCCAGCAGCAAACAGGACAGGGAAAATTCACCCCTCCACTTT

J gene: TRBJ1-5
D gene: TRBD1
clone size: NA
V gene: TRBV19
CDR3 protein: CASSYRDRGDQPQHF
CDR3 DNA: TGTGCCAGTAGTTACAGGGACAGGGGTGATCAGCCCCAGCATTTT

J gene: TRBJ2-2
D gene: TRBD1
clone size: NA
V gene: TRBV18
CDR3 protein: CASSPNRDRGTGELFF
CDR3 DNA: TGTGCCAGCTCACCTAATCGGGACAGGGGCACCGGGGAGCTGTTTTTT

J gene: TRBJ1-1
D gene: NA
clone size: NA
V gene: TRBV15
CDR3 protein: CATSRELGTHTEAFF
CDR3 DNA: TGTGCCACCAGCAGAGAGTTGGGCACTCACACTGAAGCTTTCTTT

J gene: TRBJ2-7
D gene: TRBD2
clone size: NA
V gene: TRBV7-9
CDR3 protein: CASSVPSGGLYEQYF
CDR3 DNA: TGTGCCAGCAGCGTACCTAGCGGGGGTTTGTACGAGCAGTACTTC

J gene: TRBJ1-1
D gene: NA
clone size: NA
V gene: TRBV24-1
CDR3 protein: CATPGVMNTEAFF
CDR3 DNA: TGTGCCACCCCAGGGGTCATGAACACTGAAGCTTTCTTT

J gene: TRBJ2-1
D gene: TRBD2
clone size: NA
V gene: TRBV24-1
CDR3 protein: CATSDLLAGAYNEQFF
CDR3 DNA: TGTGCCACCAGTGATTTGCTAGCGGGAGCCTACAATGAGCAGTTCTTC

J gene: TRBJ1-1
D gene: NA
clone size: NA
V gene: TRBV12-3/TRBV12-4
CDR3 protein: CASRDSNTEAFF
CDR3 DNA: TGTGCCAGCAGGGACTCGAACACTGAAGCTTTCTTT

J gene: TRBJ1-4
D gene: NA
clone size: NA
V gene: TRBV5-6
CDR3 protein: CASSLWRGTVTTNEKLFF
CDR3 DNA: TGTGCCAGCAGCTTGTGGCGGGGGACGGTTACAACTAATGAAAAACTGTTTTTT

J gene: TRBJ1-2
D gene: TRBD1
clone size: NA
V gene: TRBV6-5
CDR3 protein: CASSYPTGQTRSYTF
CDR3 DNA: TGTGCCAGCAGTTACCCCACGGGACAGACTAGAAGCTACACCTTC

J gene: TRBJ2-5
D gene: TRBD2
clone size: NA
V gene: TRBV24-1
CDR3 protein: CATSDLSGEETQYF
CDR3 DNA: TGTGCCACCAGTGATTTGAGCGGGGAGGAGACCCAGTACTTC

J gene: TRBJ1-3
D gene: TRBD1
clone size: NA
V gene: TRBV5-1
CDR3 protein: CASSHVSGTGTSGNTIYF
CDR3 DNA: TGCGCCAGCAGCCATGTCTCCGGGACAGGGACATCGGGAAACACCATATATTTT

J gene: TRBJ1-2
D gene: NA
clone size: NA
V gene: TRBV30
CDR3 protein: CAWRFLLPYGYTF
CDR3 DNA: TGTGCCTGGAGATTCCTACTACCCTATGGCTACACCTTC